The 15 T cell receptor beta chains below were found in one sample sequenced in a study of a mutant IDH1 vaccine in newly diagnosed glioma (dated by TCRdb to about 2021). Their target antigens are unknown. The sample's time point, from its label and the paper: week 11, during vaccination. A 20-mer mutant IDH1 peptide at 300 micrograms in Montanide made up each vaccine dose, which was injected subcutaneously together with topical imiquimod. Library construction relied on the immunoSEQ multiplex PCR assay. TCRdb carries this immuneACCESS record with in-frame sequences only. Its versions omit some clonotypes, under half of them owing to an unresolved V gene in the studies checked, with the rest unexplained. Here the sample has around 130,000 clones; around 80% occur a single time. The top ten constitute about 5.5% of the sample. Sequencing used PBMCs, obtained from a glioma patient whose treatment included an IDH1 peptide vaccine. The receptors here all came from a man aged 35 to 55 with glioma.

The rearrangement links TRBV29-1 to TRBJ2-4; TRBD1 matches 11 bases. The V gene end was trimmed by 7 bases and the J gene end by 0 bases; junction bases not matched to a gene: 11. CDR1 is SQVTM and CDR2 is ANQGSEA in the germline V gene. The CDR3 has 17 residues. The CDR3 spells CSGVRGQGVGAKNIQYF. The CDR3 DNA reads TGCAGCGGCGTCCGGGGACAGGGGGTTGGAGCCAAAAACATTCAGTACTTC.

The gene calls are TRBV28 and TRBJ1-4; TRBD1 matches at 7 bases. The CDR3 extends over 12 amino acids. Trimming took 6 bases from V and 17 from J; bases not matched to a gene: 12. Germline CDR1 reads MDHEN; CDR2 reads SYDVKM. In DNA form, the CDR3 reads TGTGCCAGCAGACCCGAGCGACAGGGTCTCTTTTTT. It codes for CASRPERQGLFF.

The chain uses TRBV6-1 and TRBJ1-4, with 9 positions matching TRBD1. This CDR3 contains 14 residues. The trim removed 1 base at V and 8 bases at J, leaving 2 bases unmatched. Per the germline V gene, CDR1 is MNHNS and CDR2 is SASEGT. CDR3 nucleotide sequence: TGTGCCAGCAGTGAAGGGACAGGGGCGGAAAAACTGTTTTTT. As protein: CASSEGTGAEKLFF.

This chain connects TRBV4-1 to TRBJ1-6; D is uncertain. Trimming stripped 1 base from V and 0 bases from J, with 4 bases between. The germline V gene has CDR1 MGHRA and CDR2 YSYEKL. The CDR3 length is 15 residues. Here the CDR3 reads CASSQGSSYNSPLHF. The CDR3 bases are TGCGCCAGCAGCCAAGGAAGCTCCTATAATTCACCCCTCCACTTT.

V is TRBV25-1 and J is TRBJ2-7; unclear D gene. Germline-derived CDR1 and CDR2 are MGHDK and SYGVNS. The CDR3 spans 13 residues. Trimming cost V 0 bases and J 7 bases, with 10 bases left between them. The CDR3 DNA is TGTGCCAGCAGTGAATATTGGGCAGGAGAGCAGTACTTC. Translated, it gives CASSEYWAGEQYF.

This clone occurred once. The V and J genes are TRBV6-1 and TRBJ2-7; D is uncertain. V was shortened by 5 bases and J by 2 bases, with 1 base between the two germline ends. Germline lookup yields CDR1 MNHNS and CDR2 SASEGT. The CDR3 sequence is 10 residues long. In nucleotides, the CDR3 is TGTGCCAGCAGTCCCTACGAGCAGTACTTC. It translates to CASSPYEQYF.

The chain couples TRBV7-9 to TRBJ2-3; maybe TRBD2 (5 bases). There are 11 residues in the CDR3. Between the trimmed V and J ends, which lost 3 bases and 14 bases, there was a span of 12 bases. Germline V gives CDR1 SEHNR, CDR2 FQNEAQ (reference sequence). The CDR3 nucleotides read TGTGCCAGCAGCTTGAGAGGGTGGTGGTATTTT. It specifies CASSLRGWWYF. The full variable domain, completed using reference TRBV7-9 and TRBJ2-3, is DTGVSQNPRHKITKRGQNVTFRCDPISEHNRLYWYRQTLGQGPEFLTYFQNEAQLEKSRLLSDRFSAERPKGSFSTLEIQRTEQGDSAMYLCASSLRGWWYFGPGTRLTVL.

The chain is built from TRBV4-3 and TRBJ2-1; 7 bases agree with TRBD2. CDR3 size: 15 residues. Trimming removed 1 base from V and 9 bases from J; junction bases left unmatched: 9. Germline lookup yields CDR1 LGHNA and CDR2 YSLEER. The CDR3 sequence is CASSQALGAGVEQFF. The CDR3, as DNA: TGCGCCAGCAGCCAAGCTCTAGGCGCGGGGGTTGAGCAGTTCTTC.

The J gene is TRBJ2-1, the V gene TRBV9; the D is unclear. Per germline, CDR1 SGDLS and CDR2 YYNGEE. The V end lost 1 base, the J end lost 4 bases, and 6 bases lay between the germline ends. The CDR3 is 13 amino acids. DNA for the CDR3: TGTGCCAGCAGCGTACAGGAGTACAATGAGCAGTTCTTC. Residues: CASSVQEYNEQFF.

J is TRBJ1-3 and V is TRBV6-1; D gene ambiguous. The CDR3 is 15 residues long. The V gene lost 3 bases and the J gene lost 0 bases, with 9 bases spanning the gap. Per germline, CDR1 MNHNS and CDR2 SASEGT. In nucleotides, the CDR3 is TGTGCCAGCAGTGATGGGCTTAGCTCTGGAAACACCATATATTTT. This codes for CASSDGLSSGNTIYF.

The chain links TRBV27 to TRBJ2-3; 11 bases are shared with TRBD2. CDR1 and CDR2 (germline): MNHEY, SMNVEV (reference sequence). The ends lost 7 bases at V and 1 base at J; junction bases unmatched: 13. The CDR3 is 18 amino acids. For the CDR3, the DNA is TGTGCCAGCACCCCGCGGGCTAGCGGGAGGAAGGGCACAGATACGCAGTATTTT. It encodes CASTPRASGRKGTDTQYF.

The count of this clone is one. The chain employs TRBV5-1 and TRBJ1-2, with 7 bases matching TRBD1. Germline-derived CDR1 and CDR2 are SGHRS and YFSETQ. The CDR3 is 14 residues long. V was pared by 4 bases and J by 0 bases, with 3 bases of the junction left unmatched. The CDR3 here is CASSGGTANYGYTF. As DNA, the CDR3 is TGCGCCAGCAGCGGAGGGACAGCTAACTATGGCTACACCTTC. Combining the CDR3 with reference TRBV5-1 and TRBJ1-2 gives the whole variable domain KAGVTQTPRYLIKTRGQQVTLSCSPISGHRSVSWYQQTPGQGLQFLFEYFSETQRNKGNFPGRFSGRQFSNSRSEMNVSTLELGDSALYLCASSGGTANYGYTFGSGTRLTVV.

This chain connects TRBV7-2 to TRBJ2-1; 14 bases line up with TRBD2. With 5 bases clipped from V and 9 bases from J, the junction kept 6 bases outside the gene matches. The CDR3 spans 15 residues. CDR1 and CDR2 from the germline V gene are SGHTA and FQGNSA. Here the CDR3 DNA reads TGTGCCAGCAGCGTGACTAGCGGGGGGGCCGGTGAGCAGTTCTTC. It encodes CASSVTSGGAGEQFF. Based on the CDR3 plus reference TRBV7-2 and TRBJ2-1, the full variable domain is GAGVSQSPSNKVTEKGKDVELRCDPISGHTALYWYRQSLGQGLEFLIYFQGNSAPDKSGLPSDRFSAERTGGSVSTLTIQRTQQEDSAVYLCASSVTSGGAGEQFFGPGTRLTVL.

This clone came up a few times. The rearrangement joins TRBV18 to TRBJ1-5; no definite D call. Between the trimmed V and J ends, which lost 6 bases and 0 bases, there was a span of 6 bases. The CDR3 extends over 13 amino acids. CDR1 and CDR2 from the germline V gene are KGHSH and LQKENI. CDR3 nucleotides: TGTGCCAGCTCTAAGACTAGCAATCAGCCCCAGCATTTT. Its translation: CASSKTSNQPQHF.

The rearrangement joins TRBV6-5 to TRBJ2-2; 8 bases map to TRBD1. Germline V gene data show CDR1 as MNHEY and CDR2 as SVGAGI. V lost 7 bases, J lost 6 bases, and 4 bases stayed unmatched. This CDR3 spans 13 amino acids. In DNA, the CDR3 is TGTGCCAGCACCCAGGGGGCGGCCGGGGAGCTGTTTTTT. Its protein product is CASTQGAAGELFF.